These T cell receptor beta chains were read from a single sample in a study of shared clonotypes between healthy human individuals. The method was immunoSEQ multiplex PCR; TCRdb's version includes in-frame clones alone and lacks a portion of them. The sample contains fewer than 600,000 clones, less than 85% of which appear only once. The specimen sequenced was PBMCs. All receptors derive from a woman aged 40 to 50 in good health. Some clones in this sample may be carry-over from other donors' samples. CDR3s include the opening cysteine and the closing phenylalanine or tryptophan. Fields, in order: D gene, J gene, V gene, clone size, CDR3 DNA, CDR3 protein. The D gene is left open where the match is weak. Only part of the rows carry a size: once, few, many, or a class if the clone is expanded.

>TRBD1|TRBJ2-7|TRBV10-2|NA
TGCGCCAGCAGGGACAGGGGAGCCTACGAGCAGTACTTC
CASRDRGAYEQYF
>NA|TRBJ1-1|TRBV7-9|NA
TGTGCCAGCAGTCCAATCCCCAGGGAGAACACTGAAGCTTTCTTT
CASSPIPRENTEAFF
>TRBD1|TRBJ2-7|TRBV5-1|NA
TGCGCCAGCAGCCCACTACCCACAGGGGGCGACGAGCAGTACTTC
CASSPLPTGGDEQYF
>NA|TRBJ2-1|TRBV28|NA
TGTGCCAGCACCGAAGGGGGGGGATCTTACAATGAGCAGTTCTTC
CASTEGGGSYNEQFF
>NA|TRBJ1-5|TRBV7-2|NA
TGTGCCAGCAGCCCCCAGACTGGGCAGCCCCAGCATTTT
CASSPQTGQPQHF
>NA|TRBJ2-2|TRBV30|NA
TGTGCCTTTCGGGGTCTAGCCCCCGGGGAGCTGTTTTTT
CAFRGLAPGELFF
>TRBD1|TRBJ2-5|TRBV28|NA
TGTGCCAGCAGTTTAAGGGGGACAGTCCAAGAGACCCAGTACTTC
CASSLRGTVQETQYF
>TRBD2|TRBJ2-1|TRBV9|once
TGTGCCAGCAGCGCCGGGACTAGCGGACACAATGAGCAGTTCTTC
CASSAGTSGHNEQFF
>TRBD2|TRBJ2-5|TRBV5-1|NA
TGCGCCAGCAGCTTGGGACTAGCGGGACACCAAGAGACCCAGTACTTC
CASSLGLAGHQETQYF
>TRBD2|TRBJ2-1|TRBV15|NA
TGTGCCACCAGCAGCAGGGCTCCGGGACTAGCGGGACGAAACTCCTACAATGAGCAGTTCTTC
CATSSRAPGLAGRNSYNEQFF
>NA|TRBJ2-5|TRBV5-5|few
TGTGCCAGCAGCCCGGGAAGGGAGGAGCGAGAGACCCAGTACTTC
CASSPGREERETQYF
>TRBD2|TRBJ2-1|TRBV11-2|NA
TGTGCCAGCAGGCGGGGGGGTGAGCAGTTCTTC
CASRRGGEQFF
>TRBD1|TRBJ1-6|TRBV28|NA
TGTGCCAGCAGTATCCGGGACAGGAATTCACCCCTCCACTTT
CASSIRDRNSPLHF
>TRBD1|TRBJ1-1|TRBV6-6|NA
TGTGCCAGCACAAAAAGTCCGGGACAGGGGAACACTGAAGCTTTCTTT
CASTKSPGQGNTEAFF
>NA|TRBJ2-4|TRBV5-1|NA
TGCGCCAGCAGCTTGGGGGGAACAGCCAAAAACATTCAGTACTTC
CASSLGGTAKNIQYF
>TRBD2|TRBJ2-3|TRBV30|NA
TGTGCCTGGAGGACTAGCGGGAGGGCCGATACGCAGTATTTT
CAWRTSGRADTQYF
>NA|TRBJ2-1|TRBV7-9|NA
TGTGCCAGCAGCTTAGGACGAGGGGGGTCCTACAATGAGCAGTTCTTC
CASSLGRGGSYNEQFF
>NA|TRBJ2-7|TRBV28|NA
TGTGCCACTTCTTCGGCTAGCGCAAACTACGAGCAGTACTTC
CATSSASANYEQYF
>NA|TRBJ2-7|TRBV2|once
TGCGCCAGCAGTGCCCAGGGGTACGAGCAGTACTTC
CASSAQGYEQYF
>NA|TRBJ2-3|TRBV11-2|NA
TGTGCCAGCAGCTCGAGGGGAGATACGCAGTATTTT
CASSSRGDTQYF
>TRBD1|TRBJ2-2|TRBV6-1|NA
TGTGCCAGCTCAGCCGGGACAGACACCGGGGAGCTGTTTTTT
CASSAGTDTGELFF
>NA|TRBJ1-1|TRBV4-2|NA
TGTGCCAGCAGCCAAGAAGGGTTTCCTGAAGCTTTCTTT
CASSQEGFPEAFF
>NA|TRBJ1-1|TRBV27|NA
TGTGCCAGCAGTTTAACAAGGCTCGGGGAAGCTTTCTTT
CASSLTRLGEAFF
>NA|TRBJ2-5|TRBV7-3|NA
TGTGCCAGCAGTACTATTAGTCAGGAGACCCAGTACTTC
CASSTISQETQYF
>NA|TRBJ2-3|TRBV5-6|NA
TGTGCCAGCAGCTTGGCTTCGGCAGATACGCAGTATTTT
CASSLASADTQYF
>NA|TRBJ2-7|TRBV5-4|NA
TGTGCCAGCAGCTTGGGGGACCCACCCTACGAGCAGTACTTC
CASSLGDPPYEQYF
>TRBD1|TRBJ2-7|TRBV7-2|NA
TGTGCCAGCAGCTTAGCGGGACAGGGGGCCTACGAGCAGTACTTC
CASSLAGQGAYEQYF
>NA|TRBJ2-4|TRBV9|NA
TGTGCCAGCAGCGTAGGGGCGCCGACGGTAGACAAAAACATTCAGTACTTC
CASSVGAPTVDKNIQYF
>TRBD2|TRBJ2-7|TRBV4-1|NA
TGCGCCAGCAGCCTTAGGGAGAGCGGGGGGATCTACGAGCAGTACTTC
CASSLRESGGIYEQYF
>TRBD2|TRBJ2-1|TRBV28|NA
TGTGCCAGCAGTCGGGGCGGGAGTCTCTACAATGAGCAGTTCTTC
CASSRGGSLYNEQFF
>TRBD2|TRBJ2-1|TRBV5-1|NA
TGCGCCAGCAGCTTGGGTAGCGGGAGTGGTAATGAGCAGTTCTTC
CASSLGSGSGNEQFF
>NA|TRBJ2-7|TRBV18|few
TGTGCCAGCTCACCACCCTCCAGCTCTACCTACGAGCAGTACTTC
CASSPPSSSTYEQYF
>NA|TRBJ1-2|TRBV11-2|NA
TGTGCCAGCAGCACCACAGGGCTCTATGGCTACACCTTC
CASSTTGLYGYTF
>TRBD1|TRBJ2-2|TRBV18|NA
TGTGCCAGCTCCCGGACCTGGGCCAGGGGGCACACCGGGGAGCTGTTTTTT
CASSRTWARGHTGELFF
>NA|TRBJ1-1|TRBV30|NA
TGTGCCTGGATCGAGGGGCGAATGAACACTGAAGCTTTCTTT
CAWIEGRMNTEAFF